A single sample is the source of the 23 T cell receptor beta chains below, sequenced in a study of OX40 agonist ivuxolimab in advanced cancers. The method was immunoSEQ multiplex PCR; TCRdb's version includes in-frame clones alone and lacks a portion of them. The table shows 50,000 or so clones, with 80% to 90% occurring only once. Specimen: CD4+ or CD8+ T cells sorted from blood, collected in a trial of the OX40 agonist ivuxolimab. These receptors all stem from an adult with an advanced solid tumor such as melanoma, head and neck, liver or kidney cancer.

The chain links TRBV19 to TRBJ1-5; 10 nucleotides line up with TRBD1. CDR1 and CDR2 from the germline V gene are LNHDA and SQIVND (reference sequence). The J segment lost 6 bases and the V segment lost 1 base, leaving 3 bases of the junction unmatched. This CDR3 comprises 15 residues. The DNA of the CDR3 is TGTGCCAGTAGTATAGGACAGGGGGCTCGTCAGCCCCAGCATTTT. This codes for CASSIGQGARQPQHF.

This clone was picked up a small number of times. The V call is TRBV19, the J call TRBJ1-2; possible D gene TRBD1, 6 bases. This CDR3 is 13 amino acids long. Germline loops: CDR1 LNHDA, CDR2 SQIVND (reference sequence). V gave up 3 bases and J gave up 4 bases, with 9 bases separating them. The DNA of the CDR3 is TGTGCCAGTAGTATCGTAGGGGGCTATGGCTACACCTTC. Amino acids: CASSIVGGYGYTF.

This clone was seen more than once but under ten times. The V gene is TRBV28, the J gene TRBJ2-7; a possible D gene is TRBD2 (6 bases). The CDR3 sequence is 15 residues long. The germline V gene has CDR1 MDHEN and CDR2 SYDVKM. Trimming left V 5 bases short and J 4 bases short, with 18 bases between. This CDR3 reads CASSTPAGTFYEQYF. The CDR3 nucleotides read TGTGCCAGCAGTACCCCGGCGGGGACCTTTTACGAGCAGTACTTC.

J is TRBJ2-1 and V is TRBV30; 8 bases map to TRBD1. Trimming at V came to 3 bases and at J to 0 bases, leaving 7 bases not matched to a gene. The CDR3 loop spans 16 amino acids. Germline-derived CDR1 and CDR2 are GTSNPN and SVGIG (reference sequence). The DNA for the CDR3 is TGTGCCTGGAGGGACAGGGTTTCTCCCTCCTACAATGAGCAGTTCTTC. It codes for CAWRDRVSPSYNEQFF.

The V and J genes are TRBV25-1 and TRBJ2-1; no clear D. There are 16 residues in the CDR3. Trimming pared 3 bases from V and 8 bases from J, leaving 20 bases between. The V gene's germline CDR1 is MGHDK and CDR2 SYGVNS. The CDR3 nucleotides read TGTGCCAGCAGTGAGGTGCGGATGGGGTTTGGGGATGAGCAGTTCTTC. Translating gives CASSEVRMGFGDEQFF.

The CDR3 region is CASRLVGIYGTIIEGYEQYF. For the CDR3, the DNA is TGTGCAAGTCGCTTAGTTGGCATATACGGGACTATCATTGAAGGCTACGAGCAGTACTTC. This chain connects TRBV12-2 to TRBJ2-7; the table's TRBD2 call for D was not verified on the DNA. TRBV12-2 is a pseudogene. This CDR3 spans 20 amino acids.

The table lists this clone with a few counts. V usage is TRBV7-2 and J usage is TRBJ1-4; D may be TRBD1 (6 bases). V lost 4 bases to trimming and J lost 7 bases, with 10 bases between them. Germline CDR1 reads SGHTA; CDR2 reads FQGNSA. The CDR3 has 13 amino acids. The CDR3 bases are TGTGCCAGCAGCTCGGACAGTACTGAAAAACTGTTTTTT. Its protein is CASSSDSTEKLFF.

In its sample, this clone was seen once. The chain employs TRBV10-1 and TRBJ2-1, with D perhaps given as TRBD1 or TRBD2 (5 bases each). The V end lost 0 bases, the J end lost 4 bases, and 10 bases lay between the germline ends. This CDR3 contains 15 residues. In germline, CDR1 is WNHNN, CDR2 SYGVQD (reference sequence). The CDR3 is CASSESGDLYNEQFF. CDR3 DNA sequence: TGCGCCAGCAGTGAGTCCGGGGACCTTTACAATGAGCAGTTCTTC.

The chain employs TRBV5-4 and TRBJ2-3; 7 nucleotides agree with TRBD2. With V trimmed by 0 bases and J by 7 bases, 5 bases remained unmatched. CDR1 SGHNT and CDR2 YYREEE come from the germline V gene (reference sequence). The CDR3 has 14 amino acids. The CDR3 is CASSLGGSGNTQYF. The CDR3 DNA sequence: TGTGCCAGCAGCTTGGGGGGAAGCGGGAATACGCAGTATTTT.

V and J are TRBV28 and TRBJ1-2, with D unresolved. Per the germline V gene, CDR1 is MDHEN and CDR2 is SYDVKM. The CDR3 runs to 13 residues. V gave up 7 bases and J gave up 12 bases, with 21 bases separating them. The CDR3, as DNA: TGTGCCAGCATCCCCCCGGGAAGGGAAGTACACACCTTC. This sequence encodes CASIPPGREVHTF.

On this clone: The germline gene is not matched at one end of the junction; a read error may be the cause. The CDR3 protein is CASSLGSMETQYF. The CDR3 DNA reads as TGTGCTAGCAGCTTAGGGAGTATGGAGACCCAGTACTTC. J is TRBJ2-5 and V is TRBV7-7; perhaps TRBD2 as D (5 bases). The CDR3 is 13 residues long. Looked up from germline, CDR1 is SSHAT and CDR2 is FNYEAQ (reference sequence). Using reference TRBV7-7 and TRBJ2-5 for the parts outside the CDR3, the full variable domain is GAGVSQSPRYKVTKRGQDVTLRCDPISSHATLYWYQQALGQGPEFLTYFNYEAQPDKSGLPSDRFSAERPEGSISTLTIQRTEQRDSAMYRCASSLGSMETQYFGPGTRLLVL.

V is TRBV28 and J is TRBJ2-1; 9 nucleotides agree with TRBD2. The length of the CDR3 is 12 residues. Germline CDR1 reads MDHEN; CDR2 reads SYDVKM. J lost 12 bases, V lost 8 bases, and 8 bases had no gene match. CDR3 coding DNA: TGTGCCAGCGCCCCGCGGGAGGGTAGGCAGTTCTTC. It specifies CASAPREGRQFF.

The chain links TRBV13 to TRBJ2-7; 16 bases are a match to TRBD2. J lost 2 bases, V lost 5 bases, and 15 bases had no gene match. The germline V gene encodes CDR1 PRHDT and CDR2 FYEKMQ (reference sequence). The CDR3 consists of 20 residues. CDR3 loop: CASSTRRSFGTSGRAYEQYF. DNA for the CDR3: TGTGCCAGCAGCACTCGGCGGTCTTTTGGGACTAGCGGGAGGGCCTACGAGCAGTACTTC.

J is TRBJ1-1 and V is TRBV6-6; 12 nucleotides align to TRBD1. This CDR3 has 15 residues. V shed 6 bases, J shed 1 base, and the junction held 3 bases outside the gene matches. Germline CDR1 is MNHNY and CDR2 is SVGAGI (reference sequence). The CDR3 coding sequence is TGTGCCAGCAGGGGACAGGGGGCCGGGAACACTGAAGCTTTCTTT. Translating it yields CASRGQGAGNTEAFF.

This chain joins TRBV6-1 and TRBJ2-5; 7 nucleotides match TRBD2. The junction had 8 bases not matched to a gene; V was cut back by 5 bases and J by 5 bases. The CDR3 sequence is 14 residues long. Germline CDR1 MNHNS, CDR2 SASEGT. CDR3 protein: CASSLEGGPETQYF. The CDR3 DNA sequence: TGTGCCAGCAGTTTGGAGGGAGGGCCGGAGACCCAGTACTTC.

Only one count was recorded for this clone. The chain couples TRBV30 to TRBJ2-3, with 10 bases matching TRBD2. The CDR3 is 13 amino acids. Germline CDR1 reads GTSNPN; CDR2 reads SVGIG (reference sequence). Trimming removed 4 bases from V and 5 bases from J; junction bases left unmatched: 3. The CDR3 sequence is CAWTSGRVDTQYF. DNA of the CDR3: TGTGCCTGGACTAGCGGGAGAGTAGATACGCAGTATTTT.

The chain links TRBV5-1 to TRBJ2-5, with TRBD2 matching 7 bases. This CDR3 contains 15 residues. V lost 0 bases to trimming and J lost 4 bases; unmatched junction nucleotides: 6. Germline CDR1 is SGHRS and CDR2 is YFSETQ. CDR3: CASSLGTSSRETQYF. As DNA, the CDR3 is TGCGCCAGCAGCTTGGGGACTAGTTCACGAGAGACCCAGTACTTC.

Here the CDR3 DNA reads TGTGCCAGCAGCTTAGTATTGTGGGGAGAGACCCAGTACTTC. It encodes CASSLVLWGETQYF. V is TRBV7-8 and J is TRBJ2-5; D gene uncertain. The CDR3 length is 14 residues. V was shortened by 1 base and J by 4 bases, with 10 bases between the two germline ends. Germline V gives CDR1 SGHVS, CDR2 FQNEAQ. The full variable domain, rest sourced from reference TRBV7-8 and TRBJ2-5, is GAGVSQSPRYKVAKRGQDVALRCDPISGHVSLFWYQQALGQGPEFLTYFQNEAQLDKSGLPSDRFFAERPEGSVSTLKIQRTQQEDSAVYLCASSLVLWGETQYFGPGTRLLVL.

The rearrangement links TRBV19 to TRBJ1-5; D remains unclear. Germline assignment: CDR1 LNHDA and CDR2 SQIVND (reference sequence). The CDR3 covers 13 residues. V dropped 11 bases and J dropped 0 bases, with 11 bases sitting between them. CDR3 region: CAANTYSNQPQHF. The CDR3, as DNA: TGTGCCGCAAACACATATAGCAATCAGCCCCAGCATTTT.

The J gene is TRBJ1-4, the V gene TRBV28; tentatively, D is TRBD1 (6 bases). Germline V CDR1 and CDR2: MDHEN, SYDVKM. The length of the CDR3 is 14 residues. V lost 7 bases, J lost 8 bases, and 17 bases lay in between. CDR3 coding DNA: TGTGCCAGCACCCCCGGGGGGCGTAAGGAAAAACTGTTTTTT. Its protein product is CASTPGGRKEKLFF.

This chain links TRBV7-2 with TRBJ2-1; D possibly corresponds to TRBD2 (7 bases). V lost 6 bases, J lost 6 bases, and 21 bases lay in between. The CDR3 has 16 residues. CDR1 is SGHTA and CDR2 is FQGNSA in the germline V gene. CDR3 sequence: CASRPRGGKGGNEQFF. As DNA, the CDR3 is TGTGCCAGCAGGCCGAGGGGGGGTAAAGGTGGCAATGAGCAGTTCTTC. Full variable domain (rest looked up from reference TRBV7-2 and TRBJ2-1): GAGVSQSPSNKVTEKGKDVELRCDPISGHTALYWYRQSLGQGLEFLIYFQGNSAPDKSGLPSDRFSAERTGGSVSTLTIQRTQQEDSAVYLCASRPRGGKGGNEQFFGPGTRLTVL.

The chain is built from TRBV19 and TRBJ2-2, with D perhaps assigned TRBD1 or TRBD2 (6 bases each). The CDR3 runs to 13 residues. Between the trimmed V and J ends, which lost 10 bases and 1 base, there was a span of 10 bases. Germline V lookup: CDR1 LNHDA, CDR2 SQIVND (reference sequence). The CDR3 spells CATGGWNTGELFF. CDR3 coding DNA: TGTGCCACCGGGGGCTGGAACACCGGGGAGCTGTTTTTT.

The genes are TRBV6-1 and TRBJ2-7, with D maybe TRBD2 (7 bases). Germline loops: CDR1 MNHNS, CDR2 SASEGT. The CDR3 is 12 residues long. The V and J ends lost 6 bases and 5 bases respectively, with 11 bases between them. The CDR3 coding sequence is TGTGCCAGCAGGGGGGCGGGGGACGAGCAGTACTTC. This gives the protein CASRGAGDEQYF.